This T cell receptor (beta chain) emerged from a study of blood T cell repertoires in COVID-19. For the study at large: COVID-19 samples from acute and convalescent phases originated in the United States, Italy and Spain. PBMCs, B-cell-depleted T cells, or T cells provided the cDNA or gDNA that made up the material.

Participants spanned ages about 18 to 89 years and resided in 20 to 30 US areas. Trimming left V 6 bases short and J 3 bases short, with 8 bases between. The CDR3 loop spans 12 amino acids. CDR1 is LNHDA and CDR2 is SQIVND in the germline V gene (reference sequence). In the original processing: By means of reference gene primer amplification, nucleated cell counts were estimated. The data were produced by immunoSEQ multiplex PCR, yet TCRdb's version contains in-frame clones alone and is incomplete. V and J calls and clone size come straight from that table; D and trimming were deduced from the DNA. The sample carries about 270,000 clones, 90% recorded once.

The TCR was taken from a woman aged 25 to 39 with acute COVID-19. The chain employs TRBV19 and TRBJ1-1; D is possibly TRBD1 (6 bases). The specimen sequenced was PBMCs or T cells enriched from blood (not recorded which). CDR3 residues: CASRDSDTEAFF. The DNA of the CDR3 is TGTGCCAGTAGGGACAGTGACACTGAAGCTTTCTTT.